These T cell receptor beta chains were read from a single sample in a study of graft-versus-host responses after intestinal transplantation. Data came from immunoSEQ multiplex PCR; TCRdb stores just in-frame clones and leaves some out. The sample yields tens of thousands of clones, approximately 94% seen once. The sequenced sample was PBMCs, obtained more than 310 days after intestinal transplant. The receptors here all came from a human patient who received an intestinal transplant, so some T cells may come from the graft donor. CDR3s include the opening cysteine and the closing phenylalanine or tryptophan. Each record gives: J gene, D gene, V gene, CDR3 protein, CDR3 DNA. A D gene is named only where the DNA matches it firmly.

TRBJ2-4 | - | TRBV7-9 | CASSPPGLAKNIQYF | TGTGCCAGCAGCCCACCAGGGCTAGCCAAAAACATTCAGTACTTC
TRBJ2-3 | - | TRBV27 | CASSTTGQATDTQYF | TGTGCCAGCAGTACGACAGGCCAAGCCACAGATACGCAGTATTTT
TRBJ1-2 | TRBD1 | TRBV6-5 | CASSYPKTGTYGYTF | TGTGCCAGCAGTTACCCCAAGACAGGGACCTATGGCTACACCTTC
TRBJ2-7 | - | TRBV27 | CASSLNRALYEQYF | TGTGCCAGCAGTTTAAACAGGGCATTGTACGAGCAGTACTTC
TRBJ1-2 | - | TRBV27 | CASKAGGGNYGYTF | TGTGCCAGCAAGGCAGGAGGGGGTAACTATGGCTACACCTTC
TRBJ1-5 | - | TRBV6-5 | CASRPPYSNQPQHF | TGTGCCAGCAGGCCTCCATATAGCAATCAGCCCCAGCATTTT
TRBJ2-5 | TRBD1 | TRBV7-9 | CASSFGDRDGETQYF | TGTGCCAGCAGCTTTGGGGACAGGGATGGAGAGACCCAGTACTTC
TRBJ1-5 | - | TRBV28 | CASIPPQPQHF | TGTGCCAGCATTCCTCCACAGCCCCAGCATTTT
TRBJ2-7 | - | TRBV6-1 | CASHRDFGEQYF | TGTGCCAGCCACAGGGATTTTGGCGAGCAGTACTTC
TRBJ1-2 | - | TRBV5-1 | CASSPVGGVDYGYTF | TGCGCCAGCAGCCCAGTGGGCGGGGTGGACTATGGCTACACCTTC
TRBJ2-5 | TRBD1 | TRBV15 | CATSSDRVGETQYF | TGTGCCACCAGCAGCGACAGGGTCGGGGAGACCCAGTACTTC
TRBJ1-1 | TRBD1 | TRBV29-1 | CSVAGGEMNTEAFF | TGCAGCGTTGCAGGGGGCGAAATGAACACTGAAGCTTTCTTT
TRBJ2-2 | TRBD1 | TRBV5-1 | CASSSGQGATGELFF | TGCGCCAGCAGCTCGGGACAGGGCGCCACCGGGGAGCTGTTTTTT
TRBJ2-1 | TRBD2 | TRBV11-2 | CASSEKSGRAADEQFF | TGTGCCAGCAGCGAGAAAAGCGGGAGGGCCGCGGATGAGCAGTTCTTC
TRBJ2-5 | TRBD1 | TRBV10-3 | CAISVGQQETQYF | TGTGCCATCAGTGTGGGACAGCAAGAGACCCAGTACTTC
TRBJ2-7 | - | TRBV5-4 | CASSAGPYEQYF | TGTGCCAGCAGCGCGGGGCCTTACGAGCAGTACTTC